This entry features one T cell receptor beta chain sequence. The germline V and J ends were trimmed by 3 bases and 3 bases, with 12 bases remaining between them. Germline CDR1 and CDR2: KGHDR and SFDVKD. The CDR3 covers 15 residues. The entry originates in a study of control samples from healthy donors and cancer patients. Repertoires were generated with immunoSEQ multiplex PCR, while TCRdb's copy carries only in-frame clones and drops some. The sample consists of 60,000 to 75,000 clones, 70% to 90% of them appearing once. Sequenced input: blood. The clonotype comes from a man in his forties or fifties in good health. The gene calls are TRBV24-1 and TRBJ2-3, with unresolved D. The CDR3 bases are TGTGCCACCAGTGATGAGAGCGTGGCTACAGATACGCAGTATTTT. Protein: CATSDESVATDTQYF.